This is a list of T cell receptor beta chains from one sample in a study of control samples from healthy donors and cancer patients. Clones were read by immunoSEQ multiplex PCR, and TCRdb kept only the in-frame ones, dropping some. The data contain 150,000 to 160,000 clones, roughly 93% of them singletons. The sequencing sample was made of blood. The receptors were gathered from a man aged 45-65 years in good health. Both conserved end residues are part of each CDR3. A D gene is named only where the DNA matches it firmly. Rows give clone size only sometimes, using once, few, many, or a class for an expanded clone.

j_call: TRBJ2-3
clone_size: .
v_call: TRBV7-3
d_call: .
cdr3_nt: TGTGCCAGCAGCTTAGCGGACACAGATACGCAGTATTTT
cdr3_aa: CASSLADTDTQYF

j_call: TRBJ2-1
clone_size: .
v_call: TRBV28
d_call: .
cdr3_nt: TGTGCCAGCAGTTTCCTGGACTTCCCGTTCTTC
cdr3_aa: CASSFLDFPFF

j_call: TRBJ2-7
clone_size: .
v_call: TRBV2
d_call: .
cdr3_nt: TGTGCCAGCAGTGTGAGCGGTAAAAATTCCGAGCAGTACTTC
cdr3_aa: CASSVSGKNSEQYF

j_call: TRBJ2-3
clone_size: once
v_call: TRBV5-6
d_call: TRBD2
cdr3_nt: TGTGCCAGCAGCAGGACTAGCAGGACAGATACGCAGTATTTT
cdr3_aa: CASSRTSRTDTQYF

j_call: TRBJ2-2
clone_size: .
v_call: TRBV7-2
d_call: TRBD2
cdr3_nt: TGTGCCAGCAGATTAGGACTAGCGGCGAACACCGGGGAGCTGTTTTTT
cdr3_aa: CASRLGLAANTGELFF

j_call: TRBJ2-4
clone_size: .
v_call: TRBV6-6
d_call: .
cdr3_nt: TGTGCCAGCAGAACAGGGACAGCCAAAAACATTCAGTACTTC
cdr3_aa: CASRTGTAKNIQYF

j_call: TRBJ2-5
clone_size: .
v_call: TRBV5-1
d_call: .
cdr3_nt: TGCGCCAGCAGCTTTGGCAGGGGCGGGGAGACCCAGTACTTC
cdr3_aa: CASSFGRGGETQYF

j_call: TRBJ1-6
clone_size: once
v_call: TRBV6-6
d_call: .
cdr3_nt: TGTGCCAGCAGGAGGGGCGAGGATTCACCCCTCCACTTT
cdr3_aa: CASRRGEDSPLHF

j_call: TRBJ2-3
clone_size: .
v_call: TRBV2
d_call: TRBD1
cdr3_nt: TGTGCCAGCAGGAACCCGGGACAGGGACGCACAGATACGCAGTATTTT
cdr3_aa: CASRNPGQGRTDTQYF

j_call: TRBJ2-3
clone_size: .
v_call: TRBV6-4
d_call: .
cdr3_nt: TGTGCCAGCAGTGATCGCGGACCCCCCACAGATACGCAGTATTTT
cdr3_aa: CASSDRGPPTDTQYF

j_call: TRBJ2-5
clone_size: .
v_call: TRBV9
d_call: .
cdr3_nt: TGTGCCAGCAGCACAACCACGGAGACCCAGTACTTC
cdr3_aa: CASSTTTETQYF

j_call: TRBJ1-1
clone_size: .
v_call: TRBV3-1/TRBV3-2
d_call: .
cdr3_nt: TGTGCCAGCAGCCACTGGGATGAAGCTTTCTTT
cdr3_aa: CASSHWDEAFF

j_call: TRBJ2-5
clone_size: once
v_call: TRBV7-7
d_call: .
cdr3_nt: TGTGCTAGCAGCTTACGTCCAGGGATAGAGACCCAGTACTTC
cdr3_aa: CASSLRPGIETQYF

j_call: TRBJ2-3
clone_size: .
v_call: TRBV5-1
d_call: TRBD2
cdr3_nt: TGCGCCAGCAGCCCGGGACTAGCGGGCACAGATACGCAGTATTTT
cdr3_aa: CASSPGLAGTDTQYF

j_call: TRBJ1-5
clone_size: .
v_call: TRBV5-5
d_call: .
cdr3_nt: TGTGCCAGCAGCTTGGATTTCAGTAGCAATCAGCCCCAGCATTTT
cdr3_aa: CASSLDFSSNQPQHF

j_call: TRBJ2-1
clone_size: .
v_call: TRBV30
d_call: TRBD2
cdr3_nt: TGTGCCTGGAGTCTCGGGACTAGCACCTACAATGAGCAGTTCTTC
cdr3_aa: CAWSLGTSTYNEQFF

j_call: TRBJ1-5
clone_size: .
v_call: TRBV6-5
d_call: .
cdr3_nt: TGTGCCAGCAGTTCCCGAGGGGGTTCAAGCAATCAGCCCCAGCATTTT
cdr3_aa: CASSSRGGSSNQPQHF

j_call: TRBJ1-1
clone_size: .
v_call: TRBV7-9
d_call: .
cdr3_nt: TGTGCCAGCAGCTTAGGCGCGAACACTGAAGCTTTCTTT
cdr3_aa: CASSLGANTEAFF

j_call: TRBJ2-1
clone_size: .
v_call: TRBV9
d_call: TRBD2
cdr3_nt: TGTGCCAGCAGCAGCCGACTAGCGGGGAGGTACAATGAGCAGTTCTTC
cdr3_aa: CASSSRLAGRYNEQFF

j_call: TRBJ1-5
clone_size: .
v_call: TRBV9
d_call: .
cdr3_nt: TGTGCCAGCAGCGGGAGGACGGCTAATCAGCCCCAGCATTTT
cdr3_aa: CASSGRTANQPQHF

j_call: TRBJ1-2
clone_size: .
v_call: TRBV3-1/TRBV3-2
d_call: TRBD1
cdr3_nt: TGTGCCAGCAGCCCAGGACAGGGACTCTATGGCTACACCTTC
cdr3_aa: CASSPGQGLYGYTF

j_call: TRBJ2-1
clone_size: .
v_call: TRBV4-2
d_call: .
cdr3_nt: TGTGCCAGCAGCCACCCGACAAGGTTTAGTGAGCAGTTCTTC
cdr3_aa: CASSHPTRFSEQFF

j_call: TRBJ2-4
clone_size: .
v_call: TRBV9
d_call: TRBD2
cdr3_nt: TGTGCCAGCAGCCCTCGACCGGGACTAGCGGGAGATTGGGCCAAAAACATTCAGTACTTC
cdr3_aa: CASSPRPGLAGDWAKNIQYF

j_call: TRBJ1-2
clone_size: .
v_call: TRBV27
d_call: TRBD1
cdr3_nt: TGTGCCAGCTTCGGGACAGGGGTTGGTGGCTACACCTTC
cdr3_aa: CASFGTGVGGYTF

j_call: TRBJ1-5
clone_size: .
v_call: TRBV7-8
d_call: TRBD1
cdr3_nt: TGTGCCAGCAGCGCACGCAGGGGGGAATACCAGCCCCAGCATTTT
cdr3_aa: CASSARRGEYQPQHF

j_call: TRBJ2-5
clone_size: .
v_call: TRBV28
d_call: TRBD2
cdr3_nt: TGTGCCAGCGGCCCGGGGGGAGGAAGACAAGAGACCCAGTACTTC
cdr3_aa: CASGPGGGRQETQYF

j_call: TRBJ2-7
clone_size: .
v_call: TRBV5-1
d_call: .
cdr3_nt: TGCGCCAGCAGCGCTAGGGTCAGCGCCTACGAGCAGTACTTC
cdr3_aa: CASSARVSAYEQYF

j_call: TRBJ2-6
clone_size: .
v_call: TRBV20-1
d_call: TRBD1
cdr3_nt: TGCAGTGCTAGTTACAGGGGGTCGGGGGCCAACGTCCTGACTTTC
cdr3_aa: CSASYRGSGANVLTF

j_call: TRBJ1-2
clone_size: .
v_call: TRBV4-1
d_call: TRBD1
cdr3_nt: TGCGCCAGCAGCCAGGCAGGGGGCGGGTATGGCTACACCTTC
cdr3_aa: CASSQAGGGYGYTF

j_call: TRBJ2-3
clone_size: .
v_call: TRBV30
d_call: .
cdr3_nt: TGTGCCTGGAGTCGGGACCTTAGGACGCAGTATTTT
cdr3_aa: CAWSRDLRTQYF

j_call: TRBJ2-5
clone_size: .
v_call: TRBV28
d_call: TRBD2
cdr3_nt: TGTGCCAGCAGTCCGGGTTCGGGAGGAGAGACCCAGTACTTC
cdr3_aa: CASSPGSGGETQYF

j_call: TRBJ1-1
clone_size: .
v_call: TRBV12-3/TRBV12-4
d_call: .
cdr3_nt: TGTGCCAGCAGCGCCGAGGGAGCTGAAGCTTTCTTT
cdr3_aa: CASSAEGAEAFF

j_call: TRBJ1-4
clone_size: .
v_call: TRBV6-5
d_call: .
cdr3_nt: TGTGCCAGCAGCCGACGGGCAACTAATGAAAAACTGTTTTTT
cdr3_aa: CASSRRATNEKLFF

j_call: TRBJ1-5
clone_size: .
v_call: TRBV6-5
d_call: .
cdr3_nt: TGTGCCAGCAGTTACGCAGCAGGAAATCAGCCCCAGCATTTT
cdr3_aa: CASSYAAGNQPQHF

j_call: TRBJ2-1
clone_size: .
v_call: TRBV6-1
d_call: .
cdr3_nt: TGTGCCAGCAGTGAATACGAGACTAGTGATGGCAATGAGCAGTTCTTC
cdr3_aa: CASSEYETSDGNEQFF

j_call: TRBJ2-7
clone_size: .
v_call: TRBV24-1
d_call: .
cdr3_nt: TGTGCCACCAGTGGGACAGTATCCTACGAGCAGTACTTC
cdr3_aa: CATSGTVSYEQYF

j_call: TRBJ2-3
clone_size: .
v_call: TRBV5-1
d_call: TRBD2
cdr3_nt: TGCGCCAGCAGCTTGGCCGGAGCGGGAGGGGGCACAGATACGCAGTATTTT
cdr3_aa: CASSLAGAGGGTDTQYF

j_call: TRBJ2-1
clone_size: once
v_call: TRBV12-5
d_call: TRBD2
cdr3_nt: TGTGCTAGTGGTTCTGAGACTAGCGGGAGAAGGAATGAGCAGTTCTTC
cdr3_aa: CASGSETSGRRNEQFF

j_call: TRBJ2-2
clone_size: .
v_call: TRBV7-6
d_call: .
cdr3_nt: TGTGCCAGCAGCTTAGTCCAGGCCACCGGGGAGCTGTTTTTT
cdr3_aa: CASSLVQATGELFF

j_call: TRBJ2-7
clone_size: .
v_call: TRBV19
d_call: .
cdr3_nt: TGTGCCAGTAGTGGGGTGGCGGTGGGCTCCAGAACCGGGCAGTACTTC
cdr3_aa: CASSGVAVGSRTGQYF

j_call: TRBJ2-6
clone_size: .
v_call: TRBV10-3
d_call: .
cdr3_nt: TGTGCCATCAGGAACGGGGCAGGGGTTGACTCTGGGGCCAACGTCCTGACTTTC
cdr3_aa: CAIRNGAGVDSGANVLTF

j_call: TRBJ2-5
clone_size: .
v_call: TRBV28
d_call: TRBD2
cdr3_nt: TGTGCCAGCAGTTTATTCCCCCGCCTAGCGGGAGACGGGGAGACCCAGTACTTC
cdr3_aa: CASSLFPRLAGDGETQYF

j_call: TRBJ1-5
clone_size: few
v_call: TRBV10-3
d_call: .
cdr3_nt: TGTGCCATCAGGCCGAGGGGGTCCCAGCATTTT
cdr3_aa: CAIRPRGSQHF

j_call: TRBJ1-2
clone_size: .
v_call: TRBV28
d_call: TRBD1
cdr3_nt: TGTGCCAGCAGCCAGGGACAGGGGGCTTCTGGCTACACCTTC
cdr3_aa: CASSQGQGASGYTF

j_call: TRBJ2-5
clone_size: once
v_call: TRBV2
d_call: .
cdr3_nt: TGTGCCAGTACACAACAGGGAGTAAGGGAGACCCAGTACTTC
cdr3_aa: CASTQQGVRETQYF

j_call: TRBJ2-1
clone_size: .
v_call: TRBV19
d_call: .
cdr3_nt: TGTGCCAGTAATGGGGCAGGGGACTACAATGAGCAGTTCTTC
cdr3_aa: CASNGAGDYNEQFF

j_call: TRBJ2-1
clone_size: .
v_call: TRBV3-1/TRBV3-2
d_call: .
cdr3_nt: TGTGCCAGCAGCCACTGGACGGACAATGAGCAGTTCTTC
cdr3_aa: CASSHWTDNEQFF

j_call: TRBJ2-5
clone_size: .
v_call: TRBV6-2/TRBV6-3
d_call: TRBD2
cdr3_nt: TGTGCCAGCAGTATCCTTGAGGGAGGGCCGCTTGAGACCCAGTACTTC
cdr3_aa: CASSILEGGPLETQYF

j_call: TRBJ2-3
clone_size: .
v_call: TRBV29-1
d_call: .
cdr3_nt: TGCAGCGTTGTCGGCGAGCCACCTTGGGGCACAGATACGCAGTATTTT
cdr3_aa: CSVVGEPPWGTDTQYF

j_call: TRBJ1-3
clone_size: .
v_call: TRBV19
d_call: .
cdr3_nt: TGTGCCAGTAGGCCAGGGGCTGCTGGAAACACCATATATTTT
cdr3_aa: CASRPGAAGNTIYF

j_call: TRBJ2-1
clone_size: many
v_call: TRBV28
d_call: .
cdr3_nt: TGTGCCAGCAGTTTAACTAGGGCGGGCAATGAGCAGTTCTTC
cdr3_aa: CASSLTRAGNEQFF

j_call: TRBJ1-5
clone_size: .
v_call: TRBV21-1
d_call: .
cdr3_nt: TGTGCCAGGAGGGACAGGGACAATCAGCCCCAGCATTTT
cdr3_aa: CARRDRDNQPQHF

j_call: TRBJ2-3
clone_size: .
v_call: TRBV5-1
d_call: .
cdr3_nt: TGCGCCAGCAGCTTAGGTAACGCCCCGGCAGGACGCACAGATACGCAGTATTTT
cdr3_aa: CASSLGNAPAGRTDTQYF

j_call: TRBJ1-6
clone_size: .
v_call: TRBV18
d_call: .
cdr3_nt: TGTGCCAGCTCGCAACAGGGCTATAATTCACCCCTCCACTTT
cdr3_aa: CASSQQGYNSPLHF